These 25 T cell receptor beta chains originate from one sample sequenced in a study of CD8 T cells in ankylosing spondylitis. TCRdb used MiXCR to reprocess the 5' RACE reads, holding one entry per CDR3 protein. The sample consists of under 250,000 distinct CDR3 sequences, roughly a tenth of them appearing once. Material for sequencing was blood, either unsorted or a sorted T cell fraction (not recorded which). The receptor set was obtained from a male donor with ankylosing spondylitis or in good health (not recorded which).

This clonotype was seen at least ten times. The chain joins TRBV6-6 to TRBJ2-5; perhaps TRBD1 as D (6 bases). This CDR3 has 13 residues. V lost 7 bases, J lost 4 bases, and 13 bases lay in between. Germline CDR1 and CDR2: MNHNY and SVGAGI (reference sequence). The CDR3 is CASKRGLGETQYF. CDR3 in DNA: TGTGCCAGCAAAAGGGGGTTGGGAGAGACCCAGTACTTC.

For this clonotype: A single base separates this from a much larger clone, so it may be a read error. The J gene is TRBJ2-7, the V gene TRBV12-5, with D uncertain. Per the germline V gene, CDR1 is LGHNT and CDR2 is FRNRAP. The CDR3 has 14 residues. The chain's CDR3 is CASGLGGSAYKQYF. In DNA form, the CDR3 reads TGTGCTAGTGGTTTGGGGGGAAGCGCCTACAAGCAGTACTTC.

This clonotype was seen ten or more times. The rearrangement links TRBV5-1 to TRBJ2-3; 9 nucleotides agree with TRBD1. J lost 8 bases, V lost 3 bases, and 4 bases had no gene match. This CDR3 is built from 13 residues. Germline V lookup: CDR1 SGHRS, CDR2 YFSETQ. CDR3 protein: CASSWGQGGTQYF. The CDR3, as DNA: TGCGCCAGCAGCTGGGGACAGGGCGGTACGCAGTATTTT.

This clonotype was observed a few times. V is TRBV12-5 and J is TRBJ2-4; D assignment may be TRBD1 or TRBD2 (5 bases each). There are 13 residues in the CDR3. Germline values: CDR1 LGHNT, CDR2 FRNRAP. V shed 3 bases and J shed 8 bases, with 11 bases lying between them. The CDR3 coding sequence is TGTGCTAGTGGTTTTTCTAGAGGGGACATTCAGTACTTC. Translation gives CASGFSRGDIQYF.

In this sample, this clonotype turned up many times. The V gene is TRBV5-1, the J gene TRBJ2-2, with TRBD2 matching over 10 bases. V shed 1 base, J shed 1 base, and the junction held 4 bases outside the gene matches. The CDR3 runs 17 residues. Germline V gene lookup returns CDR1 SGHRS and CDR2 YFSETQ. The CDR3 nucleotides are TGCGCCAGCAGCTTGTTGAGGACTAGCGGGAACACCGGGGAGCTGTTTTTT. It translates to CASSLLRTSGNTGELFF.

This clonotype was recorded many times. The CDR3 spells CASSPGRAQYF. CDR3 DNA sequence: TGTGCCAGCAGTCCGGGGAGGGCCCAGTACTTC. The chain has TRBV7-9 and TRBJ2-7, with 7 bases lining up with TRBD2. CDR3 length equals 11 residues. CDR1 is SEHNR, CDR2 FQNEAQ, per germline (reference sequence). With 6 bases clipped from V and 10 bases from J, the junction kept 6 bases outside the gene matches. Using reference TRBV7-9 and TRBJ2-7 for the parts outside the CDR3, the full variable domain is DTGVSQNPRHKITKRGQNVTFRCDPISEHNRLYWYRQTLGQGPEFLTYFQNEAQLEKSRLLSDRFSAERPKGSFSTLEIQRTEQGDSAMYLCASSPGRAQYFGPGTRLTVT.

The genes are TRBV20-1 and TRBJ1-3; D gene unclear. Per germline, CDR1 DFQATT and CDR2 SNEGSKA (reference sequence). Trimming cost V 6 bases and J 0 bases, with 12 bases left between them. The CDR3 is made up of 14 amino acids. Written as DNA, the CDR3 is TGCAGTGCCCACAGACCGGGCTCTGGAAACACCATATATTTT. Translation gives CSAHRPGSGNTIYF.

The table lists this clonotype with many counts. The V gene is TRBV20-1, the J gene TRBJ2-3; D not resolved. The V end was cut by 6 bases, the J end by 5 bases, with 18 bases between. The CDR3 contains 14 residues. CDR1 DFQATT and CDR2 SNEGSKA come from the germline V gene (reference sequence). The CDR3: CSAPMNSVGDTQYF. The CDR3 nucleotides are TGCAGTGCCCCCATGAATTCAGTCGGAGATACGCAGTATTTT.

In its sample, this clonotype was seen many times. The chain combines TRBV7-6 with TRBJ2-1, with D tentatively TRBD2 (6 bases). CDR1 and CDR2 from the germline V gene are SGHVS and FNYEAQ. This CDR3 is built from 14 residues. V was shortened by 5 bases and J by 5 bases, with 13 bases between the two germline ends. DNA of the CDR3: TGTGCCAGCAGCCCCCCGGGGGTGAACAATGAGCAGTTCTTC. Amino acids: CASSPPGVNNEQFF.

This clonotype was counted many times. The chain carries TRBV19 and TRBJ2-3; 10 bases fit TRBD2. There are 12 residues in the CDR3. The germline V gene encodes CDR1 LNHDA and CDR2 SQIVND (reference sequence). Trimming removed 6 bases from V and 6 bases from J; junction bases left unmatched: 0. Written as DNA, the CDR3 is TGTGCCAGTAGACTAGCGGGGGATACGCAGTATTTT. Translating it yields CASRLAGDTQYF.

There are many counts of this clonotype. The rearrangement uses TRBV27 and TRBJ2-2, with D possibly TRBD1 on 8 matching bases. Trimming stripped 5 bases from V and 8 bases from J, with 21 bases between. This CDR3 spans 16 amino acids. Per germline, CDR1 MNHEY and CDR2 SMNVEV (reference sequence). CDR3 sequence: CASSQLRTGRVGELFF. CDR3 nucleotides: TGTGCCAGCAGTCAACTTAGGACAGGGAGGGTAGGGGAGCTGTTTTTT.

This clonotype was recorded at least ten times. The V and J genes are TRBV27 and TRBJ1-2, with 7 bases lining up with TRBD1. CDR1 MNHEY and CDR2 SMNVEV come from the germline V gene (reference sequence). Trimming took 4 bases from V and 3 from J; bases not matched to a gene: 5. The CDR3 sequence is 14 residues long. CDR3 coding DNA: TGTGCCAGCAGTTACAGGGGAAGGGACTATGGCTACACCTTC. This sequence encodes CASSYRGRDYGYTF.

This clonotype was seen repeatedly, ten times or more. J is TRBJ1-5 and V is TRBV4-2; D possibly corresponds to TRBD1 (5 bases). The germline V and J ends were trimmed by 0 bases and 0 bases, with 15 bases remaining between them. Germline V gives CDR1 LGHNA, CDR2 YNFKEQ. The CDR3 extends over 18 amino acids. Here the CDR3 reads CASSQDRGGGHSNQPQHF. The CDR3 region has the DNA TGTGCCAGCAGCCAAGATCGGGGCGGTGGACATAGCAATCAGCCCCAGCATTTT.

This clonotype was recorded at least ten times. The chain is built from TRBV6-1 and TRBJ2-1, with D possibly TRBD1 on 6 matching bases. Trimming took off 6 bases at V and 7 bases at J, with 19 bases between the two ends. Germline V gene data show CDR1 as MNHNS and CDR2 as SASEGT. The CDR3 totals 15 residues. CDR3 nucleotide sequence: TGTGCCAGCAGAGAGGGGGTCGGGTATAGGAATGAGCAGTTCTTC. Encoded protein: CASREGVGYRNEQFF.

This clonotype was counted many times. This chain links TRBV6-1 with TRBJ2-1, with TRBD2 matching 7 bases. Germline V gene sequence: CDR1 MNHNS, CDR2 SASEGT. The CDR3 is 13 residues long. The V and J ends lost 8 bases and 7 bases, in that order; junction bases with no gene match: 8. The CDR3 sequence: CASPNELANEQFF. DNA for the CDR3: TGTGCCAGCCCGAACGAACTAGCGAATGAGCAGTTCTTC.

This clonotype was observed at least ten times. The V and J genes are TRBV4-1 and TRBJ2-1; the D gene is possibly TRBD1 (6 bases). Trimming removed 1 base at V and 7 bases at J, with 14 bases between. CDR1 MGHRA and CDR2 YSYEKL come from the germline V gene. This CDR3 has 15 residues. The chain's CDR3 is CASSQVGGRRNEQFF. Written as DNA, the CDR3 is TGCGCCAGCAGCCAAGTAGGGGGAAGGAGGAATGAGCAGTTCTTC.

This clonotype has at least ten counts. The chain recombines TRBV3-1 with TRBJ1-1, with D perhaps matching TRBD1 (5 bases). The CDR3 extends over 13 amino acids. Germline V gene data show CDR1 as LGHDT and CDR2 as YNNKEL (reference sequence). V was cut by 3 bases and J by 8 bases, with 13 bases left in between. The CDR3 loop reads CASSHRSDSEAFF. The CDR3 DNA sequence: TGTGCCAGCAGCCATAGGTCAGACAGCGAAGCTTTCTTT.

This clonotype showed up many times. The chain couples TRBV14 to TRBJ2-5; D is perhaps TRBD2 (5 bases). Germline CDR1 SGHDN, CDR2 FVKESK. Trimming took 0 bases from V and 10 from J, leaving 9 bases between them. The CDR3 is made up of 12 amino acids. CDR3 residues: CASSQDKRDQYF. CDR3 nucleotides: TGTGCCAGCAGCCAAGATAAGAGGGACCAGTACTTC.

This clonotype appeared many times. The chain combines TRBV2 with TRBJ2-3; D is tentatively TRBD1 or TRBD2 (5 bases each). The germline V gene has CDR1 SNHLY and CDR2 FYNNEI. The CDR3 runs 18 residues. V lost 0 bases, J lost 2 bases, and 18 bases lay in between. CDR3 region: CASSEALGTLVPTDTQYF. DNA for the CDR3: TGTGCCAGCAGTGAAGCGCTCGGGACCCTCGTCCCCACAGATACGCAGTATTTT.

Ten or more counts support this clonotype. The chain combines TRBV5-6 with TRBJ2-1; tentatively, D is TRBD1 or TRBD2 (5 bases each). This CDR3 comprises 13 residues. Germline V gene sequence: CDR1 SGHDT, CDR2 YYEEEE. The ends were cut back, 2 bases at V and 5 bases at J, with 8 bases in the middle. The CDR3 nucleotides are TGTGCCAGCAGCTTCGGGACCCACAATGAGCAGTTCTTC. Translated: CASSFGTHNEQFF.

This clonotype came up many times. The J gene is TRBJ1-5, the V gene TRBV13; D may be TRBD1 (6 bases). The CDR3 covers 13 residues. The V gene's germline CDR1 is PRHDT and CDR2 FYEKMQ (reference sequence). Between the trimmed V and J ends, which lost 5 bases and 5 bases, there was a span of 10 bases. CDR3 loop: CASSANRDQPQHF. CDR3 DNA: TGTGCCAGCAGCGCCAACAGGGATCAGCCCCAGCATTTT.

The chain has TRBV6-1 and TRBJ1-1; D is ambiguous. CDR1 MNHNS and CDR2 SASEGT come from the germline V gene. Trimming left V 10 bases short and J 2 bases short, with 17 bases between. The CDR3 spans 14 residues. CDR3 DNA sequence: TGTGCCACCACAACCCAAAGACCAAACACTGAAGCTTTCTTT. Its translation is CATTTQRPNTEAFF.

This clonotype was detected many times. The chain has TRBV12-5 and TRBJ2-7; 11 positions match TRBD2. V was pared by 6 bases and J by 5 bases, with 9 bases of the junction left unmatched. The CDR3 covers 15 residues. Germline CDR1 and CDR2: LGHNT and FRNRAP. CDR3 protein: CASGLGTSGGNEQYF. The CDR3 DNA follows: TGTGCTAGTGGCCTCGGGACTAGCGGAGGGAACGAGCAGTACTTC.

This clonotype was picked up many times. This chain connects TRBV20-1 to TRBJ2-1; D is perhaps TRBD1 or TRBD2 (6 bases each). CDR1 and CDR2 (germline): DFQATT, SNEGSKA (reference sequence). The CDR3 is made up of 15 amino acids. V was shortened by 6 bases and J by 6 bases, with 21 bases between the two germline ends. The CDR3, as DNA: TGCAGTGCCCTGGAGGGGGACCTTGCGAGCAATGAGCAGTTCTTC. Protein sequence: CSALEGDLASNEQFF.

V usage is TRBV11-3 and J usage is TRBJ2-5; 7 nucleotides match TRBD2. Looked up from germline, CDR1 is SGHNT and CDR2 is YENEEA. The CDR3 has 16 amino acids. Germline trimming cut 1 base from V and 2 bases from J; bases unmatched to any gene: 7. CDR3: CASSLVGAGTQETQYF. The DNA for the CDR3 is TGTGCCAGCAGCTTAGTCGGAGCGGGGACTCAAGAGACCCAGTACTTC.